These 14 T cell receptor beta chains came from one sample sequenced in a study of cytomegalovirus exposure and HLA in healthy donors. 60 Vbeta and 13 Jbeta primers were used in PCR. Profiling relied on immunoSEQ multiplex PCR, and the TCRdb table lists in-frame clones only, not all of them. The sample has about 100,000 clones; about 81% are singletons. What was sequenced was PBMCs. These receptors all come from a man aged 45-65 years in good health and CMV-seronegative.

This clone was counted between two and nine times. The genes are TRBV2 and TRBJ2-2, with TRBD2 matching over 10 bases. The CDR3 consists of 17 residues. Germline CDR1 is SNHLY and CDR2 is FYNNEI. V dropped 6 bases and J dropped 0; count of bases not matched to a gene: 7. CDR3 nucleotide sequence: TGTGCCAGCAGCGGAGCTAGCGGGGGAGCGAACACCGGGGAGCTGTTTTTT. Translating it yields CASSGASGGANTGELFF. Full variable domain (remainder filled in from reference TRBV2 and TRBJ2-2): EPEVTQTPSHQVTQMGQEVILRCVPISNHLYFYWYRQILGQKVEFLVSFYNNEISEKSEIFDDQFSVERPDGSNFTLKIRSTKLEDSAMYFCASSGASGGANTGELFFGEGSRLTVL.

The J gene is TRBJ2-1, the V gene TRBV6-5, with TRBD2 as a possible D gene (6 bases). Germline V gives CDR1 MNHEY, CDR2 SVGAGI. CDR3 length: 15 residues. Between the trimmed V and J ends, which lost 2 bases and 6 bases, there was a span of 14 bases. For the CDR3, the DNA is TGTGCCAGCAGTTACGCCGGGAGTAAGGTCAATGAGCAGTTCTTC. This encodes CASSYAGSKVNEQFF.

This chain uses TRBV5-1 with TRBJ1-6; perhaps TRBD1 as D (6 bases). The V gene lost 5 bases and the J gene lost 0 bases, with 12 bases spanning the gap. This CDR3 spans 16 amino acids. From germline, CDR1 is SGHRS and CDR2 YFSETQ. CDR3 protein: CASREGVGSYNSPLHF. The CDR3 nucleotides read TGCGCCAGCAGAGAGGGGGTAGGCTCCTATAATTCACCCCTCCACTTT.

The V call is TRBV9, the J call TRBJ2-2, with D possibly TRBD1 on 5 matching bases. The length of the CDR3 is 14 residues. Germline values: CDR1 SGDLS, CDR2 YYNGEE. Trimming pared 0 bases from V and 6 bases from J, leaving 9 bases between. This CDR3 is CASSVARAPGELFF. The CDR3 DNA follows: TGTGCCAGCAGCGTAGCCAGGGCCCCCGGGGAGCTGTTTTTT. Based on the CDR3 plus reference TRBV9 and TRBJ2-2, the full variable domain is DSGVTQTPKHLITATGQRVTLRCSPRSGDLSVYWYQQSLDQGLQFLIQYYNGEERAKGNILERFSAQQFPDLHSELNLSSLELGDSALYFCASSVARAPGELFFGEGSRLTVL.

V gene TRBV6-5 combines with J gene TRBJ1-2; D perhaps matches TRBD1 (6 bases). Trimming cost V 0 bases and J 7 bases, with 15 bases left between them. Per the germline V gene, CDR1 is MNHEY and CDR2 is SVGAGI. The CDR3 covers 15 residues. CDR3 DNA sequence: TGTGCCAGCAGTTACTCGAGTGTTCAGGGGTTTGGCTACACCTTC. This codes for CASSYSSVQGFGYTF.

This chain joins TRBV29-1 and TRBJ1-1; 7 bases are a match to TRBD1. Germline CDR1 SQVTM, CDR2 ANQGSEA. J gave up 0 bases and V 8 bases, and 3 bases lay outside the gene matches. The length of the CDR3 is 12 residues. The CDR3 here is CSTTGLNTEAFF. CDR3 bases: TGCAGCACGACAGGGCTGAACACTGAAGCTTTCTTT.

The chain has TRBV9 and TRBJ2-3; 14 bases align to TRBD2. Per germline, CDR1 SGDLS and CDR2 YYNGEE. The ends lost 4 bases at V and 1 base at J; junction bases unmatched: 2. CDR3 size: 16 residues. The DNA of the CDR3 is TGTGCCAGCAGCCCGGGACTAGCGGGGGGCACAGATACGCAGTATTTT. Protein sequence: CASSPGLAGGTDTQYF.

V usage is TRBV7-9 and J usage is TRBJ1-1; the match to TRBD1 covers 7 bases. Germline values: CDR1 SEHNR, CDR2 FQNEAQ (reference sequence). CDR3 length: 13 amino acids. Trimming took 5 bases from V and 3 from J; bases not matched to a gene: 3. The CDR3 DNA reads TGTGCCAGCAGCCTACAGGGGTACACTGAAGCTTTCTTT. This encodes CASSLQGYTEAFF.

This rearrangement joins TRBV28 to TRBJ2-1; 7 bases are a match to TRBD1. The germline CDR1 and CDR2 sequences are MDHEN and SYDVKM. The V gene end was trimmed by 4 bases and the J gene end by 10 bases; junction bases not matched to a gene: 13. This CDR3 is 15 amino acids long. The CDR3 DNA follows: TGTGCCAGCAGTTATCCTCGGACAGGAGACGCGGAGCAGTTCTTC. It encodes CASSYPRTGDAEQFF.

The genes are TRBV5-1 and TRBJ1-3; perhaps TRBD1 as D (6 bases). V gave up 5 bases and J gave up 5 bases, with 11 bases separating them. The CDR3 loop spans 13 amino acids. Germline V gene sequence: CDR1 SGHRS, CDR2 YFSETQ. CDR3 DNA sequence: TGCGCCAGCAGTGAAGGGGACAGAAACACCATATATTTT. It encodes CASSEGDRNTIYF.

The chain carries TRBV5-1 and TRBJ2-1; 9 bases fit TRBD1. This CDR3 is 15 amino acids long. Germline V gene data show CDR1 as SGHRS and CDR2 as YFSETQ. Losses at the gene ends were 5 bases for V and 4 bases for J; bases not matched to a gene: 7. CDR3 loop: CASRQQGATYNEQFF. The CDR3 DNA reads as TGCGCCAGCAGGCAACAGGGGGCCACGTACAATGAGCAGTTCTTC.

The chain links TRBV4-1 to TRBJ1-1; no firm D call. Trimming stripped 1 base from V and 1 base from J, with 4 bases between. Germline assignment: CDR1 MGHRA and CDR2 YSYEKL. This CDR3 spans 13 amino acids. CDR3 sequence reads: CASSQGGNTEAFF. Here the CDR3 DNA reads TGCGCCAGCAGCCAAGGAGGGAACACTGAAGCTTTCTTT.

The chain couples TRBV27 to TRBJ2-1, with 8 bases identical to TRBD2. Germline CDR1 and CDR2: MNHEY and SMNVEV (reference sequence). The CDR3 extends over 14 amino acids. V lost 6 bases and J lost 3; bases outside the gene matches: 4. CDR3 in DNA: TGTGCCAGCAGCGGGAGGGCCCACTACAATGAGCAGTTCTTC. It codes for CASSGRAHYNEQFF.

The chain links TRBV5-1 to TRBJ1-2; D gene uncertain. Trimming shortened V by 1 base and J by 3 bases, and 19 bases separated the two germline ends. This CDR3 is 17 amino acids long. From germline, CDR1 is SGHRS and CDR2 YFSETQ. The CDR3: CASSLSGDLRIDYGYTF. As DNA, the CDR3 is TGCGCCAGCAGCTTGTCCGGGGATCTGCGTATCGACTATGGCTACACCTTC.